These 13 T cell receptor beta chains came from one sample sequenced in a study of Graves' ophthalmopathy and Graves' hyperthyroidism. The authors amplified TCR beta CDR3 regions from RNA transcripts. The first round was an RT-PCR with HTBI primers, and the second round was a multiplex PCR. TCRdb independently ran MiXCR on the multiplex PCR reads; one entry per CDR3 protein. The sample has hundreds of thousands of distinct CDR3 sequences; about an eighth are singletons. Sequenced sample: blood. The receptors come from a woman under 40 with Graves' ophthalmopathy.

Ten or more counts support this clonotype. The chain employs TRBV6-5 and TRBJ1-5; possible D gene TRBD1, 6 bases. V lost 5 bases to trimming and J lost 1 base, with 9 bases between them. This CDR3 spans 14 amino acids. Germline V gives CDR1 MNHEY, CDR2 SVGAGI. CDR3 sequence: CASSLGTSNQPQHF. As DNA, the CDR3 is TGTGCCAGCAGTCTCGGGACAAGCAATCAGCCCCAGCATTTT.

There are many counts of this clonotype. The gene calls are TRBV20-1 and TRBJ2-7; 9 bases agree with TRBD1. V gave up 1 base and J gave up 2 bases; unmatched junction bases: 3. CDR3 length: 14 residues. CDR1 is DFQATT and CDR2 is SNEGSKA in the germline V gene (reference sequence). The CDR3 sequence: CSARGQGGTYEQYF. For the CDR3, the DNA is TGCAGTGCTAGAGGACAGGGGGGGACCTACGAGCAGTACTTC.

This clonotype was counted many times. The chain combines TRBV7-2 with TRBJ1-1; D remains unclear. The germline V gene encodes CDR1 SGHTA and CDR2 FQGNSA. This CDR3 contains 14 residues. V was trimmed by 8 bases and J by 3 bases, leaving 16 bases between them. CDR3 nucleotides: TGTGCCAGCGGCGAGGAGGAGGAATACACTGAAGCTTTCTTT. As protein: CASGEEEEYTEAFF.

As concerns this clonotype: A read error is possible here, since a much larger clone lies one base away. The chain couples TRBV2 to TRBJ2-7, with 10 bases aligning to TRBD2. The CDR3 consists of 16 residues. V trimming: 8 bases; J trimming: 0 bases; junction bases outside the gene matches: 10. Germline CDR1 and CDR2: SNHLY and FYNNEI. As DNA, the CDR3 is TGTGCCAGCCTGTCCCGGACTAGCGGCCACTCCTACGAGCAGTACTTC. Its translation is CASLSRTSGHSYEQYF.

This clonotype was picked up many times. The gene calls are TRBV4-2 and TRBJ1-1, with TRBD1 as a possible D gene (5 bases). In germline, CDR1 is LGHNA, CDR2 YNFKEQ. The CDR3 consists of 14 residues. Between the trimmed V and J ends, which lost 1 base and 1 base, there was a span of 7 bases. The CDR3 sequence: CASSQVGANTEAFF. The CDR3, as DNA: TGTGCCAGCAGCCAAGTAGGGGCGAACACTGAAGCTTTCTTT.

This chain uses TRBV12-3 or TRBV12-4 with TRBJ2-5; D uncertain. Trimming took off 6 bases at V and 3 bases at J, with 20 bases between the two ends. This CDR3 comprises 16 residues. CDR3 in amino acids: CASSLPVLGKEETQYF. For the CDR3, the DNA is TGTGCCAGCAGCCTACCGGTTCTGGGGAAGGAAGAGACCCAGTACTTC.

There are many counts of this clonotype. The chain carries TRBV6-1 and TRBJ2-5; perhaps D is TRBD1 or TRBD2 (7 bases each). Per germline, CDR1 MNHNS and CDR2 SASEGT. This CDR3 has 15 residues. Trimming left V 7 bases short and J 5 bases short, with 20 bases between. The CDR3 here is CASIPRSRGGETQYF. CDR3 DNA: TGTGCCAGCATTCCCCGGAGCAGGGGGGGGGAGACCCAGTACTTC.

This clonotype was seen repeatedly, ten times or more. V usage is TRBV11-2 and J usage is TRBJ2-5; tentative D call: TRBD2 (5 bases). The germline CDR1 and CDR2 sequences are SGHAT and FQNNGV. The CDR3 runs 13 residues. V was pared by 5 bases and J by 9 bases, with 16 bases between. CDR3 amino acids: CASSPGSRGAQYF. CDR3 nucleotide sequence: TGTGCCAGCAGCCCAGGATCCCGGGGTGCCCAGTACTTC. Looking up the rest from reference TRBV11-2 and TRBJ2-5 gives the full variable domain: EAGVAQSPRYKIIEKRQSVAFWCNPISGHATLYWYQQILGQGPKLLIQFQNNGVVDDSQLPKDRFSAERLKGVDSTLKIQPAKLEDSAVYLCASSPGSRGAQYFGPGTRLLVL.

This clonotype was seen repeatedly, ten times or more. The V and J genes are TRBV15 and TRBJ2-7, with D perhaps matching TRBD1 (5 bases). Germline loops: CDR1 LNHNV, CDR2 YYDKDF (reference sequence). The CDR3 is made up of 15 amino acids. The V end lost 5 bases, the J end lost 2 bases, and 16 bases lay between the germline ends. CDR3 nucleotide sequence: TGTGCCACCAGCTCCCCCCACCAGGGTCCCTACGAGCAGTACTTC. Protein sequence: CATSSPHQGPYEQYF. The complete variable domain, with remaining parts taken from reference TRBV15 and TRBJ2-7, reads DAMVIQNPRYQVTQFGKPVTLSCSQTLNHNVMYWYQQKSSQAPKLLFHYYDKDFNNEADTPDNFQSRRPNTSFCFLDIRSPGLGDTAMYLCATSSPHQGPYEQYFGPGTRLTVT.

In its sample, this clonotype was seen many times. The chain links TRBV7-3 to TRBJ2-5; 8 bases map to TRBD1. The CDR3 is 15 residues long. In germline, CDR1 is SGHTA, CDR2 FQGTGA. Unmatched junction bases numbered 4, after V lost 1 base and J lost 3 bases. CDR3 nucleotides: TGTGCCAGCAGCTTAATCCCGGGACAGGAAGAGACCCAGTACTTC. Translation: CASSLIPGQEETQYF.

This clonotype was detected many times. This sequence joins TRBV5-5 and TRBJ1-2; D not resolved. V was pared by 3 bases and J by 0 bases, with 9 bases between. The germline gives CDR1 SGHKS, CDR2 YYEKEE (reference sequence). The CDR3 loop spans 14 amino acids. CDR3 region: CASSSGSANYGYTF. The CDR3 bases are TGTGCCAGCAGCTCTGGGTCAGCTAACTATGGCTACACCTTC. Looking up the rest from reference TRBV5-5 and TRBJ1-2 gives the full variable domain: DAGVTQSPTHLIKTRGQQVTLRCSPISGHKSVSWYQQVLGQGPQFIFQYYEKEERGRGNFPDRFSARQFPNYSSELNVNALLLGDSALYLCASSSGSANYGYTFGSGTRLTVV.

This clonotype has ten or more counts. The rearrangement links TRBV12-3 or TRBV12-4 to TRBJ1-2; 7 bases agree with TRBD1. The length of the CDR3 is 15 residues. Germline trimming cut 5 bases from V and 5 bases from J; bases unmatched to any gene: 11. The CDR3 region has the DNA TGTGCCAGCAGTCCCCGACAGGGCCGGGGATATGGCTACACCTTC. Encoded protein: CASSPRQGRGYGYTF.

This clonotype was seen many times. The J gene is TRBJ1-2, the V gene TRBV6-1, with 8 positions matching TRBD1. The CDR3 spans 14 residues. Germline-derived CDR1 and CDR2 are MNHNS and SASEGT. J lost 4 bases, V lost 6 bases, and 7 bases had no gene match. The CDR3 region has the DNA TGTGCCAGCAGAGGACAGGGATTGGGCTATGGCTACACCTTC. Its translation is CASRGQGLGYGYTF.